These 7 T cell receptor beta chains were sequenced from one sample in a study of cytomegalovirus exposure and HLA in healthy donors. 60 Vbeta and 13 Jbeta primers were used in PCR. Clones were sequenced by immunoSEQ multiplex PCR, and TCRdb holds only the in-frame ones, with some missing. The sample yields 95,000 to 130,000 clones, around three quarters seen once. The sequenced material came from PBMCs. The receptors stem from a man in his thirties or forties in good health and CMV-seropositive.

The chain links TRBV29-1 to TRBJ2-2; 10 nucleotides agree with TRBD1. CDR3 length equals 18 residues. Germline V gene lookup returns CDR1 SQVTM and CDR2 ANQGSEA. V lost 8 bases, J lost 4 bases, and 19 bases stayed unmatched. Here the CDR3 DNA reads TGCAGCCCGAGACTGGCCGAGAAGGACAGGGGGACCACCGGGGAGCTGTTTTTT. This translates into CSPRLAEKDRGTTGELFF.

This chain connects TRBV7-8 to TRBJ1-1; 8 bases line up with TRBD1. CDR1 and CDR2 from the germline V gene are SGHVS and FQNEAQ. The CDR3 totals 14 residues. Losses at the gene ends were 5 bases for V and 5 bases for J; bases not matched to a gene: 7. The CDR3: CASSPPGGKTEAFF. DNA for the CDR3: TGTGCCAGCAGCCCCCCAGGGGGCAAGACTGAAGCTTTCTTT.

The V call is TRBV2, the J call TRBJ2-5; 9 nucleotides agree with TRBD1. From germline, CDR1 is SNHLY and CDR2 FYNNEI. There are 15 residues in the CDR3. J lost 4 bases, V lost 4 bases, and 7 bases had no gene match. The CDR3 bases are TGTGCCAGCAGTGCTAACAGGGGGCGCGGAGAGACCCAGTACTTC. Its protein product is CASSANRGRGETQYF.

V gene TRBV28 combines with J gene TRBJ1-5; 8 bases line up with TRBD1. Germline CDR1 MDHEN, CDR2 SYDVKM. The CDR3 runs to 16 residues. V trimming: 2 bases; J trimming: 3 bases; junction bases outside the gene matches: 6. CDR3 in DNA: TGTGCCAGCAGTTTAGGACAGGGAACTAACAATCAGCCCCAGCATTTT. It specifies CASSLGQGTNNQPQHF.

The chain combines TRBV6-1 with TRBJ2-5, with TRBD1 matching 7 bases. CDR3 length: 15 residues. The junction had 13 bases not matched to a gene; V was cut back by 5 bases and J by 7 bases. The germline CDR1 and CDR2 sequences are MNHNS and SASEGT. The CDR3 sequence is CASSPQGTLFATQYF. The CDR3 DNA reads TGTGCCAGCAGTCCACAGGGGACATTATTTGCGACCCAGTACTTC.

V gene TRBV2 combines with J gene TRBJ1-2; D gene unclear. The CDR3 has 16 residues. Looked up from germline, CDR1 is SNHLY and CDR2 is FYNNEI. The ends were cut back, 0 bases at V and 4 bases at J, with 15 bases in the middle. The CDR3 DNA follows: TGTGCCAGCAGTGAAGCTAGCGGACGGAACCGCTATGGCTACACCTTC. Amino acids: CASSEASGRNRYGYTF.

This clone turned up a few times. The chain couples TRBV4-3 to TRBJ1-4, with a tentative D call TRBD1 (5 bases). Trimming cost V 1 base and J 8 bases, with 20 bases left between them. Germline V lookup: CDR1 LGHNA, CDR2 YSLEER. The CDR3 is 17 amino acids. DNA of the CDR3: TGCGCCAGCAGCCAAGGGAGAGGTGCTGCAGGGTACGAAAAACTGTTTTTT. Translating it yields CASSQGRGAAGYEKLFF.